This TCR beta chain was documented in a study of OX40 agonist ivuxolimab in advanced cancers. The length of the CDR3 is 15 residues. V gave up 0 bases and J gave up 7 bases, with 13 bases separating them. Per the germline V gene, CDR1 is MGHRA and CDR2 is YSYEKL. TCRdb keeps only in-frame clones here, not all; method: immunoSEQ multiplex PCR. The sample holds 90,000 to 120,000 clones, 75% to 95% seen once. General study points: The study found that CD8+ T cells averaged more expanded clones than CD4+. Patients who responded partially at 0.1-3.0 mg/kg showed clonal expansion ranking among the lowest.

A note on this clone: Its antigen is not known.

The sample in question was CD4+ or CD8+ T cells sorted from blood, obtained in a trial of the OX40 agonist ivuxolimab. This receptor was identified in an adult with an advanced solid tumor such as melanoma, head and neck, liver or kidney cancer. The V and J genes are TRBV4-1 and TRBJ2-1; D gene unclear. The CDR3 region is CASSQDPSRRNEQFF. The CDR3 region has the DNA TGCGCCAGCAGCCAAGATCCCTCCCGCAGAAATGAGCAGTTCTTC.